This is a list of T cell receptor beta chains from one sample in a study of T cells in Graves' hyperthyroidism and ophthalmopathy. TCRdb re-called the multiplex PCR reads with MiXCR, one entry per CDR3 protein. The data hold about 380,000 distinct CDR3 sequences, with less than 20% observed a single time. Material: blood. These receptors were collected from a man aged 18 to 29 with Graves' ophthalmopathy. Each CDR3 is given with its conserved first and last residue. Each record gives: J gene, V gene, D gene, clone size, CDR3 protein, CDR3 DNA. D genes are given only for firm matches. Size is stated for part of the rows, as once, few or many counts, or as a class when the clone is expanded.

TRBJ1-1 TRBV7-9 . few CASSLVTAVTEAFF TGTGCCAGCAGCTTAGTTACAGCCGTTACTGAAGCTTTCTTT
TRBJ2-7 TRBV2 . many CASIERYEQYF TGTGCCAGCATCGAGCGCTACGAGCAGTACTTC
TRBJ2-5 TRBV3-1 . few CASSQEAGKETQYF TGTGCCAGCAGCCAAGAGGCGGGGAAAGAGACCCAGTACTTC
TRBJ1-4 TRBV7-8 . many CASSSIGPTNEKLFF TGTGCCAGCAGCTCGATAGGGCCAACTAATGAAAAACTGTTTTTT
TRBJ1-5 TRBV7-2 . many CASSRDGGLGQPQHF TGTGCCAGCAGCCGAGACGGGGGTTTGGGTCAGCCCCAGCATTTT
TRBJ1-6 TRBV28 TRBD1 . CASKGETGATYNSPLHF TGTGCCAGCAAGGGGGAGACAGGGGCCACCTATAATTCACCCCTCCACTTT
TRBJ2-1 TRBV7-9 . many CASSWGSERGEQFF TGTGCCAGCAGCTGGGGGTCCGAAAGAGGTGAGCAGTTCTTC
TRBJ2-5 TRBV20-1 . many CSARGYVTPEETQYF TGCAGTGCTAGGGGCTACGTCACTCCCGAAGAGACCCAGTACTTC
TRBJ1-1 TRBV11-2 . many CASSLALAAGTEAFF TGTGCCAGCAGCTTAGCTCTCGCAGCCGGCACTGAAGCTTTCTTT
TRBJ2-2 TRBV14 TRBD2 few CASSQVASGFNTGELFF TGTGCCAGCAGCCAAGTGGCTAGCGGGTTTAACACCGGGGAGCTGTTTTTT
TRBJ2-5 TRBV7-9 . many CASSFLREEETQYF TGTGCCAGCAGCTTCCTCAGGGAGGAAGAGACCCAGTACTTC
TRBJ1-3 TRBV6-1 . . CASNYRHSEGGTIYF TGTGCCAGCAATTACAGGCATTCCGAGGGCGGCACCATATATTTT
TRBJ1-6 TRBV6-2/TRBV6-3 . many CASSYSSTWGSPLHF TGTGCCAGCAGTTACTCATCGACCTGGGGATCACCCCTCCACTTT
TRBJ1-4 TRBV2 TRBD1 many CASKLGQGMEKLFF TGTGCCAGCAAGCTCGGACAGGGAATGGAAAAACTGTTTTTT
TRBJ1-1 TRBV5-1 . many CASSSEPGSWGTEAFF TGCGCCAGCAGCTCGGAACCAGGGAGCTGGGGGACTGAAGCTTTCTTT
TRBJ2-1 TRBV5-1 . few CASSLISGSYNEQFF TGCGCCAGCAGCTTGATCTCGGGCTCCTACAATGAGCAGTTCTTC
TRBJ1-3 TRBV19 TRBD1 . CASSPQGAFGNTIYF TGTGCCAGTAGTCCACAGGGGGCTTTTGGAAACACCATATATTTT
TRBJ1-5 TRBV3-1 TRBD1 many CASSQYRGNQHF TGTGCCAGCAGCCAATACAGGGGGAACCAGCATTTT
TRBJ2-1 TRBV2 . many CASSSTNNEQFF TGTGCCAGCAGCTCGACTAATAATGAGCAGTTCTTC